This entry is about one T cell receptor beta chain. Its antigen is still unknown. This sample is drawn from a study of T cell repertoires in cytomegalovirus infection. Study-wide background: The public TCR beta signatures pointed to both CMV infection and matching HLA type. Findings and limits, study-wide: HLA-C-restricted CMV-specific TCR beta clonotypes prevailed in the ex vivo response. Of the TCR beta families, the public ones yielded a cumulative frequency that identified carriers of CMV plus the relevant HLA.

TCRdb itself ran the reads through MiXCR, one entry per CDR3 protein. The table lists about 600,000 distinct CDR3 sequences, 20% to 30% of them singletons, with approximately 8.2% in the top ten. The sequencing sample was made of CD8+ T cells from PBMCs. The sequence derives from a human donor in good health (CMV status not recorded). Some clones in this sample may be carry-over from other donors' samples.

The CDR3 bases are TGTGCCAGCAGCTCTGGGGCCGGGACGGGAGAGCAGTACTTC. Protein product: CASSSGAGTGEQYF. This chain links TRBV5-6 with TRBJ2-7; either TRBD1 or TRBD2 may supply D (5 bases each). V was clipped by 3 bases and J by 7 bases, with 17 bases between them. CDR1 is SGHDT and CDR2 is YYEEEE in the germline V gene. The CDR3 is made up of 14 amino acids.